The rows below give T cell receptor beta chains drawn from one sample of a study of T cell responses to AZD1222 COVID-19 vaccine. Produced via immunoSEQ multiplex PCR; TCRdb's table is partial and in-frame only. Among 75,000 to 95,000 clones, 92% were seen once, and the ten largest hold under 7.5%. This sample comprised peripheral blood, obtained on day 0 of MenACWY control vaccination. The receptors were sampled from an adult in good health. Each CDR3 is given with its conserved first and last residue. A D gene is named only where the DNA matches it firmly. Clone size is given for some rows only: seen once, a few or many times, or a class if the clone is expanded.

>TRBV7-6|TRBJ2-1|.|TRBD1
CASSPRTGTIDRGEQFF
TGTGCCAGCAGCCCAAGGACAGGGACGATAGACCGCGGTGAGCAGTTCTTC
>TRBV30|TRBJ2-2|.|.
CAWSSGTFTGELFF
TGTGCCTGGAGTTCCGGGACATTCACCGGGGAGCTGTTTTTT
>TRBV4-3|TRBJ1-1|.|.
CASSQDLGRQAAGVNTEAFF
TGCGCCAGCAGCCAAGACTTGGGTCGCCAGGCAGCGGGGGTGAACACTGAAGCTTTCTTT
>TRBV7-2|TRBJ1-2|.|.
CASSLAIRVANYGYTF
TGTGCCAGCAGCTTAGCGATTCGAGTTGCTAACTATGGCTACACCTTC
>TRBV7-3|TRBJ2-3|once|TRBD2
CASSLVAGEDTQYF
TGTGCCAGCAGCTTAGTAGCGGGGGAAGATACGCAGTATTTT
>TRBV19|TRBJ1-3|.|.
CASRKPDGQSSGNTIYF
TGTGCCAGTAGAAAACCGGACGGCCAAAGCTCTGGAAACACCATATATTTT
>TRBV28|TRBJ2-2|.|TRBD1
CASRGQGYTGELFF
TGTGCCAGCAGGGGACAGGGTTACACCGGGGAGCTGTTTTTT
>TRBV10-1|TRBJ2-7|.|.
CASSHGQSYEQYF
TGCGCCAGCAGCCACGGACAGTCCTACGAGCAGTACTTC
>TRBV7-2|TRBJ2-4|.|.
CASSPQGSGNIQYF
TGTGCCAGCAGCCCCCAGGGTAGCGGAAACATTCAGTACTTC
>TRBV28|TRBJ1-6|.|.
CASGTGFRANSPLHF
TGTGCCAGCGGTACAGGGTTTAGGGCTAATTCACCCCTCCACTTT
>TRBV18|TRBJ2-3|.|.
CASSPGSPSTDTQYF
TGTGCCAGCTCACCCGGCAGCCCTAGCACAGATACGCAGTATTTT
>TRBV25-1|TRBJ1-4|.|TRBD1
CASSPPGQNEKLFF
TGTGCCAGCAGTCCACCGGGACAGAATGAAAAACTGTTTTTT
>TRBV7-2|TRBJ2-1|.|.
CASSLPFGPNEQFF
TGTGCCAGCAGCTTACCTTTTGGACCTAATGAGCAGTTCTTC
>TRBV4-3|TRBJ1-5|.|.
CASSQGLNSNQPQHF
TGCGCCAGCAGCCAAGGACTGAATAGCAATCAGCCCCAGCATTTT
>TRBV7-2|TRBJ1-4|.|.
CASSLGRGGGWEKLFF
TGTGCCAGCAGCTTGGGTCGGGGCGGGGGATGGGAAAAACTGTTTTTT
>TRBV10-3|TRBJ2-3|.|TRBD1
CAINAGQGIWTDTQYF
TGTGCCATCAACGCGGGACAGGGGATTTGGACAGATACGCAGTATTTT
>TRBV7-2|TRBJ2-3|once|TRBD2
CASSKLGRGGPTDTQYF
TGTGCCAGCAGCAAGTTAGGGCGCGGGGGGCCTACAGATACGCAGTATTTT
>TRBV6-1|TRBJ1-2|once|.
CASSEVPGIRYGYTF
TGTGCCAGCAGTGAAGTCCCAGGGATCCGCTATGGCTACACCTTC
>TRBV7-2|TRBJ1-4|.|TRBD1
CASSARDRDNEKLFF
TGTGCCAGCAGCGCCCGGGACAGAGATAATGAAAAACTGTTTTTT
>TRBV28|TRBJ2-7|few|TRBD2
CASSLLAGAFYEQYF
TGTGCCAGCAGTTTACTAGCGGGAGCGTTCTACGAGCAGTACTTC
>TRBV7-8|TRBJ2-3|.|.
CASSLLASAVSTDTQYF
TGTGCCAGCAGCTTACTCGCTAGCGCGGTTAGCACAGATACGCAGTATTTT
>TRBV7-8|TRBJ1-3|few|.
CASSLAGTPTGNTIYF
TGTGCCAGCAGCTTAGCCGGGACACCAACTGGAAACACCATATATTTT
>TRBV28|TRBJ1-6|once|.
CASSFDLTVGSNSPLHF
TGTGCCAGCAGTTTTGATTTGACAGTGGGGTCTAATTCACCCCTCCACTTT
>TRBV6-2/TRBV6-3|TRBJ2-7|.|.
CASSSHGGLYEQYF
TGTGCCAGCAGTTCTCATGGGGGTTTGTACGAGCAGTACTTC
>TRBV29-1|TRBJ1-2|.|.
CSVEEDPFYGYTF
TGCAGCGTTGAAGAGGACCCTTTCTATGGCTACACCTTC
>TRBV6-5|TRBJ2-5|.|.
CASSYSGGGSETQYF
TGTGCCAGCAGTTACTCGGGGGGGGGCTCAGAGACCCAGTACTTC
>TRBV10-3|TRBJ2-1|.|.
CAISESGGPYNEQFF
TGTGCCATCAGTGAGTCGGGGGGCCCCTACAATGAGCAGTTCTTC
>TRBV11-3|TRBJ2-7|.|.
CASSRRFQGEQYF
TGTGCCAGCAGCCGGAGGTTTCAAGGCGAGCAGTACTTC
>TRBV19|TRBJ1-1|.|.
CASSMDFPGLDRLNTEAFF
TGTGCCAGTAGTATGGACTTTCCGGGTTTAGACAGGTTGAACACTGAAGCTTTCTTT
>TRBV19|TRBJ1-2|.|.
CASTGPGQSDGYTF
TGTGCCAGTACTGGTCCGGGGCAAAGCGATGGCTACACCTTC
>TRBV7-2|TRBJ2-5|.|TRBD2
CASSLQGGGRRETQYF
TGTGCCAGCAGCTTACAGGGCGGCGGGAGGAGAGAGACCCAGTACTTC
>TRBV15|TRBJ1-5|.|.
CATSRDGGRGQPQHF
TGTGCCACCAGCAGAGATGGGGGCAGGGGTCAGCCCCAGCATTTT
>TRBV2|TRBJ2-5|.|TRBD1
CASSRQGETQYF
TGTGCCAGCAGTAGACAGGGTGAGACCCAGTACTTC
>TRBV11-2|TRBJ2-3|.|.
CASSRQAGLTDTQYF
TGTGCCAGCAGCCGGCAGGCGGGACTCACAGATACGCAGTATTTT
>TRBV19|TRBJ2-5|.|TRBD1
CAGGTGIEETQYF
TGTGCCGGCGGGACAGGGATTGAAGAGACCCAGTACTTC
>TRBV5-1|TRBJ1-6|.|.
CASSPGTASSYNSPLHF
TGCGCCAGCAGCCCCGGGACTGCTAGCTCCTATAATTCACCCCTCCACTTT
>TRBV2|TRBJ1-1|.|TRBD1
CATTDRGWSRTEAFF
TGTGCCACAACCGACAGGGGGTGGTCAAGGACTGAAGCTTTCTTT
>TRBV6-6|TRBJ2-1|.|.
CASSRKRSRRGTQYNEQFF
TGTGCCAGCAGTCGAAAAAGATCTCGGCGTGGGACGCAATACAATGAGCAGTTCTTC
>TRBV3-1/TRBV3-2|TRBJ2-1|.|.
CASSQDASSLYNEQFF
TGTGCCAGCAGCCAAGACGCGTCTTCCCTCTACAATGAGCAGTTCTTC
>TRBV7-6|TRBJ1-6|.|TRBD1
CASSLGTGGSPLHF
TGTGCCAGCAGCTTAGGAACAGGGGGGTCACCCCTCCACTTT
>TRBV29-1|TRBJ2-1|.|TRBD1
CSVGHDRGQFF
TGCAGCGTTGGGCATGACAGGGGGCAGTTCTTC
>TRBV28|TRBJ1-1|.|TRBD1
CASRYPGAGGNTEAFF
TGTGCCAGCAGATACCCTGGAGCAGGGGGCAACACTGAAGCTTTCTTT
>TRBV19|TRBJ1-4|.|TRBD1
CASSHRGVGNEKLFF
TGTGCCAGTAGTCACAGGGGAGTAGGTAATGAAAAACTGTTTTTT
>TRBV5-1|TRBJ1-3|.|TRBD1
CASSPGQGTSSGNTIYF
TGCGCCAGCAGCCCCGGACAGGGAACAAGCTCTGGAAACACCATATATTTT
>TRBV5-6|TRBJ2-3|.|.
CASSLAGAGDTQYF
TGTGCCAGCAGCTTGGCAGGGGCTGGAGATACGCAGTATTTT
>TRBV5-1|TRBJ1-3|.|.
CASSFWQRGSGNTIYF
TGCGCCAGCAGCTTTTGGCAGCGAGGCTCTGGAAACACCATATATTTT
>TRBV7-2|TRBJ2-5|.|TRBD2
CASSRGTSGVETQYF
TGTGCCAGCAGCCGGGGGACTAGCGGGGTGGAGACCCAGTACTTC
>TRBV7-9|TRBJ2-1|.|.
CASSPGSGDEQFF
TGTGCCAGCAGCCCAGGATCGGGAGATGAGCAGTTCTTC
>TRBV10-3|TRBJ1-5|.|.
CAISAGRGGSQPQHF
TGTGCCATCAGTGCGGGTCGAGGGGGGTCTCAGCCCCAGCATTTT
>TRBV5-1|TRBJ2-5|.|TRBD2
CASRPGTTQETQYF
TGCGCCAGCAGGCCCGGGACTACCCAAGAGACCCAGTACTTC
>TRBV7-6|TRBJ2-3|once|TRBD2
CASSFLDREADTQYF
TGTGCCAGCAGCTTCTTGGATCGGGAGGCAGATACGCAGTATTTT
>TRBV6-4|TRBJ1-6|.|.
CASSEGLDNSPLHF
TGTGCCAGCAGCGAGGGACTCGATAATTCACCCCTCCACTTT
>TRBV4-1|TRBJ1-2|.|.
CASSWDDGDYGYTF
TGCGCCAGCAGCTGGGACGACGGAGACTATGGCTACACCTTC
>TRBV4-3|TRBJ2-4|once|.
CASSQTGTAKNIQYF
TGCGCCAGCAGCCAAACTGGGACAGCCAAAAACATTCAGTACTTC
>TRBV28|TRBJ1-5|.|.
CASRAQGEGQPQHF
TGTGCCAGCAGGGCACAGGGCGAAGGTCAGCCCCAGCATTTT
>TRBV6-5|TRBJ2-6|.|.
CASSYSPSSGANVLTF
TGTGCCAGCAGTTACTCCCCTAGCTCTGGGGCCAACGTCCTGACTTTC
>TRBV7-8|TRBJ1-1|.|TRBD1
CASSSWTGAATEAFF
TGTGCCAGCAGCTCATGGACAGGGGCCGCCACTGAAGCTTTCTTT